This T cell receptor beta chain derives from a study of blood T cell repertoires in COVID-19. Background on the study: The analysed material was cDNA or gDNA that came from T cells, B-cell-depleted T cells, or PBMCs.

In the authors' workflow: Nucleated cell number was recorded as an estimate derived from reference gene primer amplification. The protocol was immunoSEQ multiplex PCR, while the TCRdb copy is restricted to in-frame clones and leaves out a portion. That table supplies the V and J calls and clone size; D and trimming were determined from the DNA. The sample contains about 190,000 clones, roughly four fifths of which appear only once. Germline V gives CDR1 SGHRS, CDR2 YFSETQ. After removal of 0 bases from V and 6 bases from J, the junction contained 16 bases not matched to a gene. The CDR3 is 18 residues long.

The genes are TRBV5-1 and TRBJ2-7; 9 bases fit TRBD2. The TCR sequence derives from a man between 45 and 60 years old who had recovered from COVID-19. The sample was peripheral blood. CDR3 sequence reads: CASSLGLAGGARTGEQYF. CDR3 in DNA: TGCGCCAGCAGCTTGGGTTTGGCGGGAGGGGCCCGGACGGGCGAGCAGTACTTC.